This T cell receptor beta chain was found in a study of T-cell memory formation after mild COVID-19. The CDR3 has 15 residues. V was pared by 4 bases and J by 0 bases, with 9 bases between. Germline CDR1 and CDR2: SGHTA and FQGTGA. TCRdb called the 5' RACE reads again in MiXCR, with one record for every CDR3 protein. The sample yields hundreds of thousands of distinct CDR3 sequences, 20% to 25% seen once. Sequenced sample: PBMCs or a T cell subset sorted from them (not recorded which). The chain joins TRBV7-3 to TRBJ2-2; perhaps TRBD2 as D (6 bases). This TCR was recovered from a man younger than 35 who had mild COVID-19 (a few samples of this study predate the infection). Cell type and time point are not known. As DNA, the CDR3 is TGTGCCAGCAGCTCCGGGACTTCGAACACCGGGGAGCTGTTTTTT. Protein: CASSSGTSNTGELFF.